These 30 T cell receptor beta chains were sequenced from one sample in a study of technical replicates of blood from a few donors. Sequenced by immunoSEQ multiplex PCR; TCRdb stores in-frame clones only, minus some. The sample lists some 90,000 clones, around 95% occurring once. Sample: T cells isolated from PBMCs. Receptor source: a human donor in good health.

This sequence joins TRBV6-1 and TRBJ2-7; weak D call: TRBD1 (5 bases). The germline gives CDR1 MNHNS, CDR2 SASEGT. Trimming removed 7 bases from V and 1 base from J, with 17 bases in between. The CDR3 has 15 amino acids. CDR3: CASTLTGYGSYEQYF. The CDR3 nucleotides are TGTGCCAGCACCCTTACAGGTTATGGGTCCTACGAGCAGTACTTC.

This rearrangement joins TRBV9 to TRBJ2-5, with TRBD2 matching over 9 bases. This CDR3 region has 15 residues. In germline, CDR1 is SGDLS, CDR2 YYNGEE. The V segment lost 2 bases and the J segment 2 bases; nucleotides outside the gene matches: 4. CDR3 loop: CASSVTSGEQETQYF. In DNA form, the CDR3 reads TGTGCCAGCAGCGTGACTAGCGGAGAACAAGAGACCCAGTACTTC.

The J gene is TRBJ1-2, the V gene TRBV9, with 10 bases aligning to TRBD1. Germline V gene lookup returns CDR1 SGDLS and CDR2 YYNGEE. CDR3 length: 16 amino acids. The V segment lost 4 bases and the J segment 3 bases; nucleotides outside the gene matches: 9. CDR3 nucleotides: TGTGCCAGCAGCCCTCGGGACAGGGGCTTGGACTATGGCTACACCTTC. Residues: CASSPRDRGLDYGYTF.

V and J are TRBV19 and TRBJ2-7; 10 nucleotides match TRBD2. The CDR3 spans 17 residues. Trimming removed 5 bases from V and 5 bases from J; junction bases left unmatched: 15. The V gene's germline CDR1 is LNHDA and CDR2 SQIVND (reference sequence). CDR3 region: CASSPPPRASGSHEQYF. The CDR3 DNA sequence: TGTGCCAGTAGTCCCCCCCCTCGGGCTAGCGGGAGTCACGAGCAGTACTTC. The full variable domain, in which reference TRBV19 and TRBJ2-7 provide the parts outside the CDR3, is DGGITQSPKYLFRKEGQNVTLSCEQNLNHDAMYWYRQDPGQGLRLIYYSQIVNDFQKGDIAEGYSVSREKKESFPLTVTSAQKNPTAFYLCASSPPPRASGSHEQYFGPGTRLTVT.

The rearrangement links TRBV19 to TRBJ1-5, with 8 bases fitting TRBD1. Germline values: CDR1 LNHDA, CDR2 SQIVND (reference sequence). The CDR3 loop spans 13 amino acids. Trimming removed 10 bases from V and 7 bases from J; junction bases left unmatched: 9. CDR3 amino acids: CATAQGARQPQHF. CDR3 DNA: TGTGCCACTGCTCAGGGGGCGAGGCAGCCCCAGCATTTT.

V and J are TRBV4-1 and TRBJ2-1; 8 bases align to TRBD2. This CDR3 spans 16 amino acids. Losses at the gene ends were 0 bases for V and 4 bases for J; bases not matched to a gene: 5. Germline V gives CDR1 MGHRA, CDR2 YSYEKL. The CDR3 sequence is CASSQDRGRRYNEQFF. CDR3 nucleotides: TGCGCCAGCAGCCAAGATCGCGGGAGGAGGTACAATGAGCAGTTCTTC.

V is TRBV30 and J is TRBJ1-2, with D maybe TRBD1 (5 bases). The germline V and J ends were trimmed by 2 bases and 2 bases, with 6 bases remaining between them. The CDR3 is 12 residues long. CDR1 GTSNPN and CDR2 SVGIG come from the germline V gene (reference sequence). The CDR3 nucleotides read TGTGCCTGGAGTACAGGCAACTATGGCTACACCTTC. Its protein is CAWSTGNYGYTF.

This chain connects TRBV14 to TRBJ2-1; no clear D gene. In germline, CDR1 is SGHDN, CDR2 FVKESK. The CDR3 runs 14 residues. Trimming stripped 3 bases from V and 6 bases from J, with 12 bases between. CDR3 sequence (DNA): TGTGCCAGCAGCCAGAGAGGCACGCTCAATGAGCAGTTCTTC. Its protein product is CASSQRGTLNEQFF. Combining the CDR3 with reference TRBV14 and TRBJ2-1 gives the whole variable domain EAGVTQFPSHSVIEKGQTVTLRCDPISGHDNLYWYRRVMGKEIKFLLHFVKESKQDESGMPNNRFLAERTGGTYSTLKVQPAELEDSGVYFCASSQRGTLNEQFFGPGTRLTVL.

DNA for the CDR3: TGTGCCAGTAGTCAAAGGCAGGGGGCAGGAGAGACCCAGTACTTC. This sequence encodes CASSQRQGAGETQYF. The gene calls are TRBV19 and TRBJ2-5, with TRBD1 identical over 8 bases. This CDR3 comprises 15 residues. Trimming at V came to 5 bases and at J to 4 bases, leaving 9 bases not matched to a gene. In germline, CDR1 is LNHDA, CDR2 SQIVND (reference sequence).

Only one count was recorded for this clone. The chain joins TRBV6-5 to TRBJ2-7; the D gene is possibly TRBD1 (6 bases). The CDR3 is made up of 14 amino acids. Germline V gene lookup returns CDR1 MNHEY and CDR2 SVGAGI. Trimming took off 4 bases at V and 2 bases at J, with 12 bases between the two ends. The CDR3 DNA is TGTGCCAGCAGTTCACTGGGACAAGCCTACGAGCAGTACTTC. Its translation is CASSSLGQAYEQYF.

Only a few counts were recorded for this clone. The rearrangement uses TRBV2 and TRBJ1-1; no definite D call. From germline, CDR1 is SNHLY and CDR2 FYNNEI. The germline V and J ends were trimmed by 7 bases and 6 bases, with 9 bases remaining between them. This CDR3 is built from 11 residues. The CDR3 DNA sequence: TGTGCCAGCATAGAGGGCCCTGAAGCTTTCTTT. Residues: CASIEGPEAFF.

The genes are TRBV7-2 and TRBJ2-1; 9 bases agree with TRBD1. The V gene end was trimmed by 5 bases and the J gene end by 7 bases; junction bases not matched to a gene: 15. Per the germline V gene, CDR1 is SGHTA and CDR2 is FQGNSA. This CDR3 has 17 amino acids. CDR3 sequence (DNA): TGTGCCAGCAGCCACCGGGACAGGGCCACGGGGGGTAATGAGCAGTTCTTC. It encodes CASSHRDRATGGNEQFF.

The chain has TRBV19 and TRBJ2-1; 11 bases line up with TRBD2. The CDR3 extends over 19 amino acids. The J segment lost 6 bases and the V segment lost 2 bases, leaving 15 bases of the junction unmatched. CDR1 is LNHDA, CDR2 SQIVND, per germline (reference sequence). CDR3 amino acids: CASSIREVSGRALFNEQFF. CDR3 DNA sequence: TGTGCCAGTAGTATAAGAGAGGTTAGCGGGAGGGCCTTATTCAATGAGCAGTTCTTC.

The sample holds a few counts of this clone. The genes are TRBV5-4 and TRBJ1-2; 8 nucleotides align to TRBD1. Germline V lookup: CDR1 SGHNT, CDR2 YYREEE (reference sequence). The CDR3 extends over 13 amino acids. V shed 3 bases and J 5 bases; nucleotides not matched to a gene: 3. The CDR3 loop reads CASSWGQEYGYTF. The CDR3 region has the DNA TGTGCCAGCAGCTGGGGACAGGAGTATGGCTACACCTTC.

The chain has TRBV28 and TRBJ1-2; a possible D gene is TRBD1 (5 bases). V was pared by 6 bases and J by 6 bases, with 17 bases between. The germline CDR1 and CDR2 sequences are MDHEN and SYDVKM. CDR3 size: 14 residues. This CDR3 is CASRLMGEADGYTF. The CDR3 nucleotides are TGTGCCAGCAGGTTGATGGGGGAGGCCGATGGCTACACCTTC.

V is TRBV18 and J is TRBJ1-1; D ambiguous. V was trimmed by 0 bases and J by 4 bases, leaving 6 bases between them. CDR3 size: 13 residues. Per the germline V gene, CDR1 is KGHSH and CDR2 is LQKENI. The CDR3 region has the DNA TGTGCCAGCTCACCACCGCGGCCCACTGAAGCTTTCTTT. Encoded protein: CASSPPRPTEAFF.

The rearrangement joins TRBV27 to TRBJ2-3; D uncertain. Germline CDR1 MNHEY, CDR2 SMNVEV (reference sequence). The CDR3 runs 14 residues. The ends were cut back, 3 bases at V and 2 bases at J, with 9 bases in the middle. The CDR3, as DNA: TGTGCCAGCAGTTTTACTACCTACACAGATACGCAGTATTTT. This gives the protein CASSFTTYTDTQYF.

The rearrangement uses TRBV12-5 and TRBJ2-5; possible D gene TRBD2, 5 bases. Germline V gene data show CDR1 as LGHNT and CDR2 as FRNRAP. This CDR3 contains 16 residues. V gave up 1 base and J gave up 1 base, with 13 bases separating them. CDR3 protein: CASGLGPRGRQETQYF. DNA for the CDR3: TGTGCTAGTGGTTTGGGCCCCAGAGGGCGCCAAGAGACCCAGTACTTC.

The chain couples TRBV5-1 to TRBJ1-1; perhaps TRBD1 as D (5 bases). CDR3 length: 14 amino acids. Germline V CDR1 and CDR2: SGHRS, YFSETQ. V dropped 5 bases and J dropped 4 bases, with 15 bases sitting between them. This CDR3 reads CASRPAAGITEAFF. The CDR3 DNA sequence: TGCGCCAGCAGACCGGCGGCAGGGATCACTGAAGCTTTCTTT.

The chain employs TRBV4-1 and TRBJ1-1; TRBD1 might be the D (5 bases). Per germline, CDR1 MGHRA and CDR2 YSYEKL. Deletions cut 4 bases from V and 4 bases from J, with 19 bases between. The CDR3 is 16 amino acids. As DNA, the CDR3 is TGCGCCAGCAGCCCAAGATATCAGGGAAGAGTCACTGAAGCTTTCTTT. This translates into CASSPRYQGRVTEAFF.

The chain joins TRBV6-1 to TRBJ2-7, with D possibly matching TRBD1 (8 bases). V was cut by 2 bases and J by 1 base, with 27 bases left in between. Germline V lookup: CDR1 MNHNS, CDR2 SASEGT. The CDR3 runs 20 residues. CDR3 amino acids: CASSEFTGGFYASGSYEQYF. The CDR3 coding sequence is TGTGCCAGCAGTGAATTCACAGGGGGTTTTTACGCTAGCGGTTCCTACGAGCAGTACTTC.

The chain recombines TRBV9 with TRBJ2-1, with D maybe TRBD2 (6 bases). The ends were cut back, 4 bases at V and 8 bases at J, with 22 bases in the middle. The germline V gene has CDR1 SGDLS and CDR2 YYNGEE. CDR3 length equals 16 residues. CDR3 protein: CASSLEGRTGVHEQFF. The CDR3, as DNA: TGTGCCAGCAGCCTTGAGGGCAGGACGGGAGTACATGAGCAGTTCTTC.

The rearrangement uses TRBV10-3 and TRBJ1-5; 7 bases are shared with TRBD1. The CDR3 consists of 17 residues. Germline CDR1 is ENHRY and CDR2 is SYGVKD. The junction had 10 bases not matched to a gene; V was cut back by 4 bases and J by 1 base. CDR3 coding DNA: TGTGCCATCAGTGTAGTAGAGGGGGCATCGAGCAATCAGCCCCAGCATTTT. Encoded protein: CAISVVEGASSNQPQHF.

This CDR3 is CASTLYGSTDTQYF. CDR3 coding DNA: TGTGCCAGCACCTTATACGGGAGCACAGATACGCAGTATTTT. This chain links TRBV5-5 with TRBJ2-3; no firm D call. CDR3 length equals 14 residues. The V end was cut by 6 bases, the J end by 0 bases, with 11 bases between. CDR1 SGHKS and CDR2 YYEKEE come from the germline V gene (reference sequence). The full variable domain, its missing parts supplied by reference TRBV5-5 and TRBJ2-3, is DAGVTQSPTHLIKTRGQQVTLRCSPISGHKSVSWYQQVLGQGPQFIFQYYEKEERGRGNFPDRFSARQFPNYSSELNVNALLLGDSALYLCASTLYGSTDTQYFGPGTRLTVL.

The genes are TRBV10-2 and TRBJ1-5; possibly TRBD1 for D (6 bases). This CDR3 is built from 14 residues. The V and J ends lost 4 bases and 5 bases respectively, with 12 bases between them. Germline assignment: CDR1 WSHSY and CDR2 SAAADI. The CDR3 sequence: CASSASAGDQPQHF. In DNA form, the CDR3 reads TGCGCCAGCAGTGCAAGCGCAGGGGATCAGCCCCAGCATTTT.

The gene calls are TRBV27 and TRBJ2-7; 10 positions match TRBD2. The CDR3 has 17 amino acids. From germline, CDR1 is MNHEY and CDR2 SMNVEV (reference sequence). V lost 3 bases to trimming and J lost 3 bases; unmatched junction nucleotides: 11. The DNA of the CDR3 is TGTGCCAGCAGTTTTTCATTATCGACTAGCGGGTACTACGAGCAGTACTTC. The encoded protein is CASSFSLSTSGYYEQYF.

This clone occurred a few times. CDR3 nucleotide sequence: TGTGCCAGCAAATTTCAGGGGAACACTGAAGCTTTCTTT. Translated, it gives CASKFQGNTEAFF. The chain combines TRBV2 with TRBJ1-1, with a possible D match to TRBD1 (5 bases). V gave up 7 bases and J gave up 1 base, with 10 bases separating them. Germline CDR1 SNHLY, CDR2 FYNNEI. The CDR3 has 13 residues.

CDR3 coding DNA: TGTGCCAGCAGCTTAAAAAGTACGTGGGCAGCCACCTACAATGAGCAGTTCTTC. It is translated as CASSLKSTWAATYNEQFF. The chain couples TRBV7-2 to TRBJ2-1; no clear D gene. This CDR3 has 18 residues. From germline, CDR1 is SGHTA and CDR2 FQGNSA. Trimming took 2 bases from V and 2 from J, leaving 19 bases between them.

The chain employs TRBV18 and TRBJ2-7; 7 bases are a match to TRBD1. The germline V gene has CDR1 KGHSH and CDR2 LQKENI. The trim removed 6 bases at V and 3 bases at J, leaving 11 bases unmatched. This CDR3 region has 15 residues. The CDR3 is CASSPDRVLHYEQYF. CDR3 bases: TGTGCCAGCTCTCCCGACAGGGTCCTTCACTACGAGCAGTACTTC.

This clone occurred once. This chain uses TRBV7-9 with TRBJ2-7; D call uncertain. Germline CDR1 and CDR2: SEHNR and FQNEAQ (reference sequence). V was trimmed by 0 bases and J by 2 bases, leaving 11 bases between them. The CDR3 runs to 15 residues. The CDR3 is CASSLALAPPYEQYF. The CDR3 DNA is TGTGCCAGCAGCTTAGCGTTAGCACCTCCCTACGAGCAGTACTTC.